Listed here are 9 T cell receptor beta chains from one sample, sequenced in a study of PD-1 blockade in classical Hodgkin lymphoma. All patients experienced relapse after autologous stem cell transplantation, and brentuximab vedotin exposure was variable. Using immunoSEQ multiplex PCR, the repertoire was profiled, and TCRdb retains in-frame clones only, with some absent. This table holds roughly 140,000 clones, under 85% found once. The source material was peripheral blood mononuclear cells (PBMCs), sampled before the second cycle of nivolumab. All receptors derive from a human donor with classical Hodgkin lymphoma.

V is TRBV27 and J is TRBJ2-1; 9 positions agree with TRBD2. The CDR3 extends over 14 amino acids. V trimming: 6 bases; J trimming: 8 bases; junction bases outside the gene matches: 8. Germline V lookup: CDR1 MNHEY, CDR2 SMNVEV (reference sequence). The CDR3 sequence is CASSRSGSGYEQFF. The CDR3 DNA reads TGTGCCAGCAGCCGTAGCGGGAGTGGATATGAGCAGTTCTTC.

This rearrangement joins TRBV10-3 to TRBJ1-2; D is unclear. The CDR3 totals 13 residues. The germline gives CDR1 ENHRY, CDR2 SYGVKD. Trimming took off 3 bases at V and 4 bases at J, with 9 bases between the two ends. This CDR3 is CAISESASYGYTF. The CDR3 coding sequence is TGTGCCATCAGTGAATCCGCCTCCTATGGCTACACCTTC.

The V call is TRBV21-1, the J call TRBJ2-4; TRBD2, the table's D call, was not compared with the DNA. TRBV21-1 is a pseudogene locus. The length of the CDR3 is 17 residues. DNA of the CDR3: TGTGCCAGCAGCAACTCAGGTAGCGGGAGGTCCAAAAACATTCAGTACTTC. Protein: CASSNSGSGRSKNIQYF.

The chain recombines TRBV7-2 with TRBJ2-2, with a possible D match to TRBD1 (6 bases). The CDR3 has 17 amino acids. Germline CDR1 and CDR2: SGHTA and FQGNSA. V was cut by 3 bases and J by 2 bases, with 16 bases left in between. Written as DNA, the CDR3 is TGTGCCAGCAGCTTCCAGCCGGGACATCCTAACACCGGGGAGCTGTTTTTT. Its translation: CASSFQPGHPNTGELFF.

The gene calls are TRBV28 and TRBJ1-4; no clear D. Germline CDR1 is MDHEN and CDR2 is SYDVKM. V lost 6 bases to trimming and J lost 4 bases, with 15 bases between them. This CDR3 is built from 15 residues. CDR3 nucleotide sequence: TGTGCCAGCAGCGACTTCGTCGGGATTAATGAAAAACTGTTTTTT. It specifies CASSDFVGINEKLFF.

This rearrangement joins TRBV7-2 to TRBJ2-7, with 14 positions matching TRBD2. CDR1 SGHTA and CDR2 FQGNSA come from the germline V gene. The CDR3 contains 16 residues. V shed 5 bases, J shed 6 bases, and the junction held 9 bases outside the gene matches. The CDR3 protein is CASSQGLAGGLSEQYF. CDR3 nucleotides: TGTGCCAGCAGCCAAGGACTAGCGGGAGGACTCAGCGAGCAGTACTTC.

The chain recombines TRBV9 with TRBJ2-5, with unresolved D. The J call may be in error: the DNA end matches TRBJ2-7 better. Germline V CDR1 and CDR2: SGDLS, YYNGEE. The CDR3 sequence is 11 residues long. The CDR3 nucleotides read TGTGCCAGCAGCACCGGCCGCGAGCAGTACTTC. Protein product: CASSTGREQYF.

The rearrangement links TRBV7-3 to TRBJ2-7, with no clear D. The CDR3 has 13 residues. The V end lost 0 bases, the J end lost 4 bases, and 7 bases lay between the germline ends. Per the germline V gene, CDR1 is SGHTA and CDR2 is FQGTGA. This CDR3 reads CASSLTIEYEQYF. CDR3 coding DNA: TGTGCCAGCAGCTTAACTATAGAGTACGAGCAGTACTTC.

This chain links TRBV19 with TRBJ1-2; the D gene is possibly TRBD1 (5 bases). From germline, CDR1 is LNHDA and CDR2 SQIVND (reference sequence). CDR3 length equals 13 residues. V lost 7 bases and J 8 bases, leaving 17 bases between the germline ends. The DNA for the CDR3 is TGTGCCAGTAAACTACGGGACGAAGGAGGCTACACCTTC. This encodes CASKLRDEGGYTF.